The 13 T cell receptor beta chains below all came from one sample that was sequenced in a study of cytomegalovirus exposure and HLA in healthy donors. Researchers ran the PCR with 60 Vbeta and 13 Jbeta primers. The assay was immunoSEQ multiplex PCR, and TCRdb's table has in-frame clones only and misses some. This sample has about 140,000 clones, with 82% found just once. Sample: PBMCs. These receptors were obtained from a woman aged 50 to 60 in good health and CMV-seropositive.

This chain joins TRBV6-6 and TRBJ1-5; 7 bases agree with TRBD1. This CDR3 has 13 amino acids. CDR1 MNHNY and CDR2 SVGAGI come from the germline V gene (reference sequence). The ends lost 6 bases at V and 4 bases at J; junction bases unmatched: 3. CDR3 nucleotides: TGTGCCAGCAGCGGACAGGAGAATCAGCCCCAGCATTTT. It is translated as CASSGQENQPQHF.

The V and J genes are TRBV4-2 and TRBJ2-5; D not certain. CDR3 size: 13 residues. Looked up from germline, CDR1 is LGHNA and CDR2 is YNFKEQ. V was clipped by 4 bases and J by 1 base, with 7 bases between them. The CDR3 loop reads CASSPRPQETQYF. The CDR3 coding sequence is TGTGCCAGCAGCCCGAGGCCCCAAGAGACCCAGTACTTC.

The rearrangement uses TRBV6-5 and TRBJ2-7; 7 bases agree with TRBD1. Trimming removed 6 bases from V and 0 bases from J; junction bases left unmatched: 5. There are 14 residues in the CDR3. Germline-derived CDR1 and CDR2 are MNHEY and SVGAGI. CDR3 DNA: TGTGCCAGCAGGCGGACAGGCCGCTCCTACGAGCAGTACTTC. Protein sequence: CASRRTGRSYEQYF.

The V and J genes are TRBV5-1 and TRBJ1-5; D may be TRBD1 (5 bases). V lost 4 bases, J lost 1 base, and 12 bases lay in between. Germline V gene lookup returns CDR1 SGHRS and CDR2 YFSETQ. The CDR3 contains 15 residues. The DNA for the CDR3 is TGCGCCAGCAGCGCGGGGCCCGAGAGCAATCAGCCCCAGCATTTT. Translated, it gives CASSAGPESNQPQHF.

This clone was seen once. The chain combines TRBV2 with TRBJ2-4, with a weak D call TRBD1 (6 bases). Germline V gene sequence: CDR1 SNHLY, CDR2 FYNNEI. This CDR3 has 16 residues. V was clipped by 7 bases and J by 3 bases, with 19 bases between them. The CDR3 DNA reads as TGTGCCAGCAATCCAAATCCAGGGGTCAGCAAAAACATTCAGTACTTC. Translated: CASNPNPGVSKNIQYF.

This clone was picked up one time. CDR3 loop: CASSGQGGSTDTQYF. The CDR3 region has the DNA TGTGCCAGCAGCGGACAGGGAGGGAGCACAGATACGCAGTATTTT. The chain employs TRBV14 and TRBJ2-3, with D perhaps matching TRBD1 (8 bases). This CDR3 region has 15 residues. V was pared by 5 bases and J by 0 bases, with 12 bases between. Per the germline V gene, CDR1 is SGHDN and CDR2 is FVKESK.

The J gene is TRBJ1-6, the V gene TRBV5-1; 8 nucleotides agree with TRBD1. Germline CDR1 and CDR2: SGHRS and YFSETQ. The CDR3 runs to 15 residues. The junction had 5 bases not matched to a gene; V was cut back by 4 bases and J by 5 bases. In DNA, the CDR3 is TGCGCCAGCAGCAGTGGACAGGGAAATAATTCACCCCTCCACTTT. It encodes CASSSGQGNNSPLHF.

The chain recombines TRBV19 with TRBJ1-2, with 8 bases lining up with TRBD1. Per the germline V gene, CDR1 is LNHDA and CDR2 is SQIVND (reference sequence). Trimming removed 6 bases from V and 9 bases from J; junction bases left unmatched: 9. CDR3 length: 13 residues. The CDR3 DNA reads as TGTGCCAGTAGAGTGACAGGGGCTGGTAGCTACACCTTC. This encodes CASRVTGAGSYTF.

CDR3 loop: CARRPDAGNGYTF. The CDR3 DNA follows: TGCGCCAGACGACCCGACGCGGGGAATGGCTACACCTTC. This chain uses TRBV23-1 with TRBJ1-2; no firm D call. TRBV23-1 is noted as an ORF with a role that remains uncertain. The CDR3 loop spans 13 amino acids. The V end was cut by 9 bases, the J end by 6 bases, with 17 bases between.

The gene calls are TRBV25-1 and TRBJ1-3; D unclear. The CDR3 sequence is 13 residues long. Germline values: CDR1 MGHDK, CDR2 SYGVNS. Trimming cost V 2 bases and J 8 bases, with 10 bases left between them. CDR3 in DNA: TGTGCCAGCAGTGAAGACTTGTCCGACACCATATATTTT. Protein product: CASSEDLSDTIYF.

The V gene is TRBV6-5, the J gene TRBJ2-5; 7 positions match TRBD2. The V gene's germline CDR1 is MNHEY and CDR2 SVGAGI. The CDR3 is 14 residues long. V gave up 6 bases and J gave up 1 base; unmatched junction bases: 5. CDR3 DNA: TGTGCCAGCAGGACGGGGGGAGTCCAAGAGACCCAGTACTTC. Translated: CASRTGGVQETQYF.

The chain links TRBV27 to TRBJ2-3, with TRBD2 matching 7 bases. The germline gives CDR1 MNHEY, CDR2 SMNVEV (reference sequence). V shed 2 bases and J 3 bases; nucleotides not matched to a gene: 8. There are 16 residues in the CDR3. The CDR3: CASSLGGGGGTDTQYF. Here the CDR3 DNA reads TGTGCCAGCAGTTTAGGAGGCGGGGGTGGGACAGATACGCAGTATTTT.

The chain combines TRBV6-6 with TRBJ1-3, with 7 bases aligning to TRBD1. The length of the CDR3 is 15 residues. The trim removed 6 bases at V and 2 bases at J, leaving 7 bases unmatched. The germline gives CDR1 MNHNY, CDR2 SVGAGI (reference sequence). The CDR3 here is CASSRTGKPGNTIYF. DNA for the CDR3: TGTGCCAGCAGCAGGACAGGCAAACCTGGAAACACCATATATTTT.